The T cell receptor beta chain under discussion was sequenced for a study of T cells in Graves' hyperthyroidism and ophthalmopathy. Looked up from germline, CDR1 is SGHTA and CDR2 is FQGNSA. V lost 1 base and J 5 bases, leaving 15 bases between the germline ends. This CDR3 has 15 residues. TCR beta CDR3 region amplification was performed from RNA transcripts. The TCR CDR3 was amplified in a first-round RT-PCR using the HTBI primer set. A single record per CDR3 protein comes from TCRdb applying MiXCR to the multiplex PCR reads. The data hold 600,000 to 900,000 distinct CDR3 sequences, with around 17% observed a single time.

The sample consisted of blood. The gene calls are TRBV7-2 and TRBJ2-7, with D perhaps assigned TRBD1 or TRBD2 (5 bases each). The source is a man younger than 35 with Graves' hyperthyroidism. CDR3 sequence: CASSLGRQGRHEQYF. The DNA for the CDR3 is TGTGCCAGCAGCTTAGGGCGGCAGGGACGGCACGAGCAGTACTTC.